The 10 T cell receptor beta chains presented below share a single source sample, sequenced in a study of blood T cell repertoires in COVID-19 (dated by TCRdb to about 2020). The library was generated by the immunoSEQ multiplex PCR assay. Drawn from immuneACCESS, this table holds only the in-frame rearrangements with V and J called that TCRdb kept. Clones are partly lost; checked studies trace under half to an unresolved V gene and leave the rest unexplained. This sample holds 450,000 or so clones; roughly 87% were observed only once. The top ten clones comprise around 0.9% of the sample. What was sequenced was peripheral blood. The receptors stem from a man between 18 and 29 years old with COVID-19, enrolled during active disease.

About this clone: Other DNA sequences in this specimen translate into the identical CDR3. The chain recombines TRBV12-3 or TRBV12-4 with TRBJ1-2; 7 bases are shared with TRBD1. The CDR3 has 13 amino acids. The junction had 6 bases not matched to a gene; V was cut back by 6 bases and J by 5 bases. The CDR3, as DNA: TGTGCCAGCAGCCCGGGACAGAAATATGGCTACACCTTC. This gives the protein CASSPGQKYGYTF.

This sequence joins TRBV19 and TRBJ1-5, with no clear D. The germline V and J ends were trimmed by 6 bases and 1 base, with 7 bases remaining between them. Per the germline V gene, CDR1 is LNHDA and CDR2 is SQIVND (reference sequence). The CDR3 contains 13 residues. The CDR3 sequence: CASRERSNQPQHF. The DNA for the CDR3 is TGTGCCAGTAGGGAGAGGAGCAATCAGCCCCAGCATTTT.

The V call is TRBV10-1, the J call TRBJ2-3; 7 positions match TRBD2. The CDR3 sequence is 14 residues long. V lost 7 bases to trimming and J lost 0 bases; unmatched junction nucleotides: 4. Germline assignment: CDR1 WNHNN and CDR2 SYGVQD (reference sequence). The CDR3 sequence is CASTGTTSTDTQYF. DNA for the CDR3: TGCGCCAGCACCGGGACTACTAGCACAGATACGCAGTATTTT.

The V gene is TRBV5-6, the J gene TRBJ1-2; D not resolved. The CDR3 length is 11 residues. The germline CDR1 and CDR2 sequences are SGHDT and YYEEEE. With 6 bases removed from V and 6 bases from J, the gap between germline ends came to 9 bases. The CDR3 sequence is CASNYGDGYTF. The DNA for the CDR3 is TGTGCCAGCAACTACGGGGATGGCTACACCTTC.

CDR3 coding DNA: TGTGCCAGCAGCCCCCGGAGGGTATACAATGAGCAGTTCTTC. It codes for CASSPRRVYNEQFF. This chain links TRBV9 with TRBJ2-1; D may be TRBD2 (6 bases). The ends were cut back, 4 bases at V and 4 bases at J, with 12 bases in the middle. Germline CDR1 reads SGDLS; CDR2 reads YYNGEE. This CDR3 is 14 amino acids long.

The rearrangement uses TRBV18 and TRBJ2-3; 7 nucleotides line up with TRBD1. From germline, CDR1 is KGHSH and CDR2 LQKENI. V lost 3 bases to trimming and J lost 0 bases; unmatched junction nucleotides: 3. This CDR3 is 15 amino acids long. CDR3 residues: CASSPPTGSTDTQYF. CDR3 coding DNA: TGTGCCAGCTCACCCCCGACAGGGAGCACAGATACGCAGTATTTT.

The gene calls are TRBV7-9 and TRBJ1-1; perhaps TRBD1 as D (5 bases). Trimming took off 4 bases at V and 7 bases at J, with 16 bases between the two ends. There are 14 residues in the CDR3. The V gene's germline CDR1 is SEHNR and CDR2 FQNEAQ (reference sequence). The CDR3 DNA follows: TGTGCCAGCAGCTACAATCGACAGCTCGATGAAGCTTTCTTT. Residues: CASSYNRQLDEAFF.

V and J are TRBV6-5 and TRBJ1-2; D is possibly TRBD1 (5 bases). Trimming shortened V by 2 bases and J by 4 bases, and 8 bases separated the two germline ends. Germline CDR1 is MNHEY and CDR2 is SVGAGI. The CDR3 extends over 13 amino acids. The CDR3 bases are TGTGCCAGCAGTTACAGGGGCCTCTATGGCTACACCTTC. Protein product: CASSYRGLYGYTF.

The chain recombines TRBV15 with TRBJ1-2; perhaps TRBD1 as D (6 bases). CDR1 LNHNV and CDR2 YYDKDF come from the germline V gene (reference sequence). The CDR3 is made up of 17 amino acids. Deletions cut 4 bases from V and 5 bases from J, with 23 bases between. The CDR3 nucleotides are TGTGCCACCAGCACTGCCCTGAAAATGCAGGGGAAATATGGCTACACCTTC. It is translated as CATSTALKMQGKYGYTF.

The V and J genes are TRBV9 and TRBJ2-1, with 11 bases lining up with TRBD1. CDR3 length: 15 amino acids. With V trimmed by 4 bases and J by 6 bases, 6 bases remained unmatched. Per germline, CDR1 SGDLS and CDR2 YYNGEE. Here the CDR3 reads CASSSSGTGGNEQFF. CDR3 nucleotides: TGTGCCAGCAGCTCGTCCGGGACAGGGGGCAATGAGCAGTTCTTC.